These 30 T cell receptor beta chains were sequenced from one sample in a study of neurological immune-mediated disorders. Described time point: longitudinal time-point 2. Each CDR3 protein gets one entry after TCRdb re-called the 5' RACE reads with MiXCR. The sample includes tens of thousands of distinct CDR3 sequences, more than 5% of them seen just once. The sample comprised PBMCs. These receptor sequences come from a woman in her sixties or seventies with multiple sclerosis.

This clonotype was recorded many times. The J gene is TRBJ2-7, the V gene TRBV20-1; tentatively, D is TRBD1 (7 bases). V was shortened by 6 bases and J by 3 bases, with 21 bases between the two germline ends. The CDR3 consists of 15 residues. Germline V gene data show CDR1 as DFQATT and CDR2 as SNEGSKA (reference sequence). CDR3 residues: CSAHPTGRGFYEQYF. The CDR3 DNA reads TGCAGTGCGCATCCGACAGGGCGGGGATTCTACGAGCAGTACTTC.

This clonotype was detected many times. The V call is TRBV10-3, the J call TRBJ1-6; D gene unclear. Trimming took off 4 bases at V and 10 bases at J, with 8 bases between the two ends. This CDR3 has 12 amino acids. Germline V gene data show CDR1 as ENHRY and CDR2 as SYGVKD. The CDR3 nucleotides read TGTGCCATCAGTGGGGCCACCTCACCCCTCCACTTT. Its protein product is CAISGATSPLHF.

This clonotype was seen many times. This chain uses TRBV27 with TRBJ2-5, with D uncertain. The germline V and J ends were trimmed by 3 bases and 5 bases, with 10 bases remaining between them. The CDR3 covers 13 residues. CDR1 MNHEY and CDR2 SMNVEV come from the germline V gene (reference sequence). DNA for the CDR3: TGTGCCAGCAGTTTGAGGCCCGAGGAGACCCAGTACTTC. This sequence encodes CASSLRPEETQYF.

This clonotype showed up many times. This chain links TRBV5-1 with TRBJ2-3; D possibly corresponds to TRBD1 (5 bases). V lost 4 bases, J lost 5 bases, and 17 bases lay in between. Germline loops: CDR1 SGHRS, CDR2 YFSETQ. CDR3 length equals 15 residues. The CDR3 reads CASSMRQLDGDTQYF. As DNA, the CDR3 is TGCGCCAGCAGCATGAGACAGCTGGACGGAGATACGCAGTATTTT.

This clonotype came up a few times. The chain recombines TRBV7-8 with TRBJ1-3; 8 bases fit TRBD1. V lost 2 bases and J lost 1; bases outside the gene matches: 7. The CDR3 length is 17 residues. Germline CDR1 and CDR2: SGHVS and FQNEAQ. In nucleotides, the CDR3 is TGTGCCAGCAGCTTATTCTCAGGACAGGGATCTGGAAACACCATATATTTT. Encoded protein: CASSLFSGQGSGNTIYF.

This chain connects TRBV6-5 to TRBJ1-1, with D unresolved. From germline, CDR1 is MNHEY and CDR2 SVGAGI. The V gene lost 2 bases and the J gene lost 3 bases, with 10 bases spanning the gap. This CDR3 has 14 residues. CDR3 sequence reads: CASSYATVDTEAFF. CDR3 coding DNA: TGTGCCAGCAGTTACGCTACAGTGGACACTGAAGCTTTCTTT.

This clonotype was seen repeatedly, ten times or more. J is TRBJ2-5 and V is TRBV25-1, with a possible D match to TRBD1 (5 bases). Looked up from germline, CDR1 is MGHDK and CDR2 is SYGVNS. Trimming shortened V by 0 bases and J by 2 bases, and 7 bases separated the two germline ends. This CDR3 has 14 residues. For the CDR3, the DNA is TGTGCCAGCAGTGAATATACAGGTCAAGAGACCCAGTACTTC. Translation gives CASSEYTGQETQYF.

In this sample, this clonotype turned up many times. The V call is TRBV18, the J call TRBJ1-1, with D perhaps TRBD1 (6 bases). Trimming took 1 base from V and 4 from J, leaving 10 bases between them. The CDR3 is 14 amino acids. Per germline, CDR1 KGHSH and CDR2 LQKENI. The CDR3 DNA follows: TGTGCCAGCTCACCACAGGGAGGGGGCACTGAAGCTTTCTTT. Its translation is CASSPQGGGTEAFF. The full variable domain, completed using reference TRBV18 and TRBJ1-1, is NAGVMQNPRHLVRRRGQEARLRCSPMKGHSHVYWYRQLPEEGLKFMVYLQKENIIDESGMPKERFSAEFPKEGPSILRIQQVVRGDSAAYFCASSPQGGGTEAFFGQGTRLTVV.

This clonotype was picked up many times. The gene calls are TRBV15 and TRBJ2-1; the D gene is possibly TRBD2 (5 bases). V gave up 7 bases and J gave up 7 bases, with 17 bases separating them. This CDR3 has 14 residues. Germline V gene lookup returns CDR1 LNHNV and CDR2 YYDKDF (reference sequence). DNA of the CDR3: TGTGCCACCATCCGGGCCGGGGTCGGGAATGAGCAGTTCTTC. Translated, it gives CATIRAGVGNEQFF.

V usage is TRBV30 and J usage is TRBJ1-1; a possible D gene is TRBD1 (5 bases). This CDR3 is 13 amino acids long. V lost 1 base and J 3 bases, leaving 9 bases between the germline ends. From germline, CDR1 is GTSNPN and CDR2 SVGIG (reference sequence). In DNA form, the CDR3 reads TGTGCCTGGAGTGCCAGGGAGGACACTGAAGCTTTCTTT. This encodes CAWSAREDTEAFF.

This clonotype was recorded many times. The chain couples TRBV14 to TRBJ2-1; TRBD1 aligns across 12 bases. The ends lost 4 bases at V and 4 bases at J; junction bases unmatched: 5. The CDR3 covers 16 residues. Germline V lookup: CDR1 SGHDN, CDR2 FVKESK. CDR3 region: CASSPGTGGAYNEQFF. CDR3 nucleotides: TGTGCCAGCAGCCCCGGGACAGGGGGCGCGTACAATGAGCAGTTCTTC.

In this sample, this clonotype turned up many times. This chain connects TRBV20-1 to TRBJ2-1, with TRBD2 as a possible D gene (5 bases). CDR3 length equals 15 residues. The ends were cut back, 3 bases at V and 7 bases at J, with 19 bases in the middle. The germline CDR1 and CDR2 sequences are DFQATT and SNEGSKA (reference sequence). CDR3 sequence reads: CSASAAGSGLNEQFF. Written as DNA, the CDR3 is TGCAGTGCTAGCGCCGCGGGCTCCGGGTTGAATGAGCAGTTCTTC.

Ten or more counts support this clonotype. The rearrangement joins TRBV5-1 to TRBJ2-4, with D perhaps TRBD1 (7 bases). The V end lost 0 bases, the J end lost 8 bases, and 15 bases lay between the germline ends. CDR1 is SGHRS and CDR2 is YFSETQ in the germline V gene. The CDR3 runs to 15 residues. The CDR3 is CASSLGGTVRDIQYF. The CDR3 coding sequence is TGCGCCAGCAGCTTGGGCGGGACAGTAAGGGACATTCAGTACTTC.

This clonotype was detected ten times or more. The chain combines TRBV20-1 with TRBJ1-3; D is unresolved. Trimming stripped 1 base from V and 0 bases from J, with 13 bases between. The CDR3 runs to 16 residues. Germline values: CDR1 DFQATT, CDR2 SNEGSKA (reference sequence). The CDR3 here is CSARASTGSSGNTIYF. Here the CDR3 DNA reads TGCAGTGCTAGAGCATCGACGGGGAGCTCTGGAAACACCATATATTTT.

This clonotype was seen at least ten times. The V and J genes are TRBV5-1 and TRBJ2-3, with 10 bases fitting TRBD2. Germline V gene data show CDR1 as SGHRS and CDR2 as YFSETQ. The CDR3 contains 15 residues. J gave up 4 bases and V 0 bases, and 2 bases lay outside the gene matches. This CDR3 reads CASSLVAGGPDTQYF. In nucleotides, the CDR3 is TGCGCCAGCAGCTTGGTAGCGGGGGGTCCAGATACGCAGTATTTT.

This clonotype was seen repeatedly, ten times or more. The rearrangement uses TRBV7-6 and TRBJ1-3; D not certain. CDR3 length: 16 amino acids. The germline V gene has CDR1 SGHVS and CDR2 FNYEAQ. Trimming took 2 bases from V and 0 from J, leaving 11 bases between them. CDR3 amino acids: CASSLYNGDSGNTIYF. CDR3 nucleotides: TGTGCCAGCAGCTTATATAACGGAGACTCTGGAAACACCATATATTTT.

The sample holds many counts of this clonotype. The genes are TRBV9 and TRBJ2-7; 12 positions match TRBD2. From germline, CDR1 is SGDLS and CDR2 YYNGEE. There are 14 residues in the CDR3. V shed 2 bases, J shed 7 bases, and the junction held 4 bases outside the gene matches. CDR3 DNA: TGTGCCAGCAGCGTCACTAGCGGGGGGACTGAGCAGTACTTC. It translates to CASSVTSGGTEQYF.

The sample holds a few counts of this clonotype. V usage is TRBV5-6 and J usage is TRBJ1-2; D unclear. Per germline, CDR1 SGHDT and CDR2 YYEEEE. The germline V and J ends were trimmed by 2 bases and 7 bases, with 9 bases remaining between them. This CDR3 contains 12 residues. CDR3 nucleotide sequence: TGTGCCAGCAGCTTCGGCGGGAGTGGCTACACCTTC. Residues: CASSFGGSGYTF.

This clonotype was seen a few times. CDR3 sequence reads: CASRKSGTGNTGELFF. CDR3 nucleotides: TGTGCCAGCAGGAAATCCGGGACAGGGAACACCGGGGAGCTGTTTTTT. The chain recombines TRBV12-3 or TRBV12-4 with TRBJ2-2; TRBD1 matches at 8 bases. The CDR3 is 16 residues long. Losses at the gene ends were 6 bases for V and 1 base for J; bases not matched to a gene: 7.

To note about this clonotype: This could be a read error, since a much larger clone is one nucleotide away. This chain connects TRBV7-9 to TRBJ1-5; TRBD1 matches at 7 bases. The CDR3 spans 14 residues. The junction had 4 bases not matched to a gene; V was cut back by 3 bases and J by 5 bases. Germline V gene data show CDR1 as SEHNR and CDR2 as FQNEAQ (reference sequence). CDR3 protein: CASSLMGTDQPQHF. In DNA, the CDR3 is TGTGCCAGCAGCTTGATGGGGACAGATCAGCCCCAGCATTTT.

This clonotype was counted many times. The gene calls are TRBV5-6 and TRBJ2-1; TRBD2 matches 12 bases. Looked up from germline, CDR1 is SGHDT and CDR2 is YYEEEE. The CDR3 totals 16 residues. The junction had 6 bases not matched to a gene; V was cut back by 0 bases and J by 8 bases. The CDR3 DNA is TGTGCCAGCAGCTTGGGGCTAGCGGGGGGGGTGGATGAGCAGTTCTTC. As protein: CASSLGLAGGVDEQFF.

Ten or more counts support this clonotype. This sequence joins TRBV5-1 and TRBJ1-5; tentatively, D is TRBD1 (5 bases). Trimming took off 4 bases at V and 4 bases at J, with 15 bases between the two ends. This CDR3 has 15 residues. Germline assignment: CDR1 SGHRS and CDR2 YFSETQ. The CDR3 is CASSPGTLGNQPQHF. CDR3 sequence (DNA): TGCGCCAGCAGCCCCGGGACTCTCGGGAATCAGCCCCAGCATTTT.

The chain combines TRBV29-1 with TRBJ1-1, with D hard to call. The germline V gene encodes CDR1 SQVTM and CDR2 ANQGSEA. The V end was cut by 3 bases, the J end by 4 bases, with 12 bases between. CDR3 length: 13 amino acids. The chain's CDR3 is CSVDKGSGTEAFF. DNA of the CDR3: TGCAGCGTTGATAAGGGATCGGGCACTGAAGCTTTCTTT.

Many counts were recorded for this clonotype. CDR3 nucleotides: TGCGCCAGCAGCTTTGACAAGTCGAACACCGGGGAGCTGTTTTTT. Its protein product is CASSFDKSNTGELFF. J is TRBJ2-2 and V is TRBV5-1; D is unresolved. This CDR3 is 15 amino acids long. V was trimmed by 2 bases and J by 0 bases, leaving 8 bases between them. Germline V CDR1 and CDR2: SGHRS, YFSETQ.

This clonotype showed up many times. This rearrangement joins TRBV20-1 to TRBJ1-6, with 10 bases that match TRBD1. CDR1 DFQATT and CDR2 SNEGSKA come from the germline V gene (reference sequence). The CDR3 extends over 16 amino acids. Trimming removed 6 bases from V and 3 bases from J; junction bases left unmatched: 8. CDR3 in amino acids: CSAPAGDRGYNSPLHF. For the CDR3, the DNA is TGCAGTGCGCCCGCGGGGGACAGGGGCTATAATTCACCCCTCCACTTT.

This clonotype was seen many times. CDR3 DNA sequence: TGCAGTGCTAGAGGGGGAGAGAGCAATCAGCCCCAGCATTTT. Its protein is CSARGGESNQPQHF. The chain links TRBV20-1 to TRBJ1-5, with unresolved D. Germline-derived CDR1 and CDR2 are DFQATT and SNEGSKA (reference sequence). This CDR3 is built from 14 residues. V shed 1 base and J shed 1 base, with 8 bases lying between them.

This clonotype was counted at least ten times. V gene TRBV20-1 combines with J gene TRBJ2-1; TRBD2 agrees at 8 bases. Per germline, CDR1 DFQATT and CDR2 SNEGSKA (reference sequence). V lost 6 bases and J lost 15; bases outside the gene matches: 7. The CDR3 loop spans 10 amino acids. CDR3 DNA sequence: TGCAGTGCGGTAGCGGGGAGCCCGTTCTTC. Its translation is CSAVAGSPFF.

This clonotype was picked up many times. The V and J genes are TRBV12-3 or TRBV12-4 and TRBJ2-7, with 8 positions matching TRBD1. The CDR3 runs to 15 residues. Unmatched junction bases numbered 12, after V lost 2 bases and J lost 9 bases. CDR3 sequence reads: CASSLTSGGASGQYF. The CDR3 region has the DNA TGTGCCAGCAGTTTAACGTCAGGGGGCGCTTCCGGGCAGTACTTC.

This clonotype has ten or more counts. This chain joins TRBV12-3 or TRBV12-4 and TRBJ2-3; 12 bases fit TRBD2. There are 15 residues in the CDR3. Trimming cost V 8 bases and J 3 bases; bases outside gene matches: 6. The CDR3, as DNA: TGTGCCAGCCGAAAACTAGCGGGGGGAACAGATACGCAGTATTTT. It codes for CASRKLAGGTDTQYF.

This clonotype was seen repeatedly, ten times or more. The CDR3 bases are TGTGCCAGCAGTTTCAGGAGGGATCAGCCCCAGCATTTT. Protein product: CASSFRRDQPQHF. The chain links TRBV27 to TRBJ1-5; no reliable D call. Germline CDR1 and CDR2: MNHEY and SMNVEV (reference sequence). This CDR3 comprises 13 residues. The ends were cut back, 3 bases at V and 5 bases at J, with 8 bases in the middle.